This T cell receptor beta chain was identified in a study of T cell changes during pregnancy in multiple sclerosis. V was clipped by 1 base and J by 4 bases, with 11 bases between them. Germline V gene sequence: CDR1 LGHNT, CDR2 FRNRAP. The CDR3 totals 15 residues. Only in-frame clones appear in the TCRdb table, and some are missing; sequencing was by immunoSEQ multiplex PCR. Among 91,000 or so clones listed, approximately 92% were seen once. The sequence came from a female donor with multiple sclerosis, enrolled in a pregnancy study. The sequenced sample was peripheral blood, obtained after pregnancy. The genes are TRBV12-5 and TRBJ1-5; D perhaps matches TRBD1 (5 bases). In DNA, the CDR3 is TGTGCTAGTGGTTTGGGGACAAGGCTGAATCAGCCCCAGCATTTT. This gives the protein CASGLGTRLNQPQHF. Filled out from reference TRBV12-5 and TRBJ1-5, the complete variable domain reads DARVTQTPRHKVTEMGQEVTMRCQPILGHNTVFWYRQTMMQGLELLAYFRNRAPLDDSGMPKDRFSAEMPDATLATLKIQPSEPRDSAVYFCASGLGTRLNQPQHFGDGTRLSIL.